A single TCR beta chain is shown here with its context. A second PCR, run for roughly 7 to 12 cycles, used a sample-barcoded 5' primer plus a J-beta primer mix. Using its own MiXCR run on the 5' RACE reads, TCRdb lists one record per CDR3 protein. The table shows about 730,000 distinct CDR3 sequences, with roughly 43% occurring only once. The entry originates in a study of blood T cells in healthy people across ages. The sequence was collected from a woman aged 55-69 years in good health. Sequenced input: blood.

DNA of the CDR3: TGTGCCAGCAGCTTTATGGGGGGCACAGATACGCAGTATTTT. It translates to CASSFMGGTDTQYF. The V and J genes are TRBV7-3 and TRBJ2-3, with D perhaps being TRBD1 or TRBD2 (5 bases each). The ends were cut back, 3 bases at V and 1 base at J, with 8 bases in the middle. CDR1 and CDR2 from the germline V gene are SGHTA and FQGTGA. The CDR3 spans 14 residues.